A single sample gave rise to the 2 T cell receptor beta chains below, sequenced in a study of T cells in tuberculosis. Assay used: immunoSEQ multiplex PCR; TCRdb lists only in-frame clones, some missing. The sample has some 30,000 clones; roughly 94% are singletons. Source material: PBMCs. These receptors all stem from a donor between 10 and 29 years old with latent tuberculosis or without tuberculosis infection.

This chain joins TRBV6-6 and TRBJ2-7; TRBD1 matches at 8 bases. Unmatched junction bases numbered 6, after V lost 5 bases and J lost 3 bases. Per germline, CDR1 MNHNY and CDR2 SVGAGI (reference sequence). This CDR3 is built from 14 residues. CDR3 DNA: TGTGCCAGCAGTCCCGCAGGGGGCCTCTACGAGCAGTACTTC. It translates to CASSPAGGLYEQYF.

This clone showed up just once. This chain connects TRBV18 to TRBJ1-1, with 8 bases lining up with TRBD1. The CDR3 has 16 amino acids. V shed 0 bases and J 4 bases; nucleotides not matched to a gene: 7. Germline loops: CDR1 KGHSH, CDR2 LQKENI. The CDR3 DNA reads TGTGCCAGCTCACCACCTTGGGCAGGGGGCATCACTGAAGCTTTCTTT. Amino acids: CASSPPWAGGITEAFF. Together with reference TRBV18 and TRBJ1-1, the CDR3 gives the full variable domain: NAGVMQNPRHLVRRRGQEARLRCSPMKGHSHVYWYRQLPEEGLKFMVYLQKENIIDESGMPKERFSAEFPKEGPSILRIQQVVRGDSAAYFCASSPPWAGGITEAFFGQGTRLTVV.